The 4 T cell receptor beta chains presented below share a single source sample, sequenced in a study of B cell selection in AIRE deficiency. The regulatory T cell sort gate was CD4+CD25hiCD127low/negative. Sequencing was performed with immunoSEQ multiplex PCR; in TCRdb, only in-frame clones are kept and a portion is missing. The sample has approximately 18,000 clones, 85% to 95% seen once; the top ten hold about 0.89%. The sequenced material came from CD4+CD25+ Tregs sorted from PBMCs. The receptor set was obtained from a human donor in good health.

The J gene is TRBJ2-6, the V gene TRBV9; D is perhaps TRBD1 (5 bases). The length of the CDR3 is 18 residues. V was pared by 2 bases and J by 0 bases, with 15 bases between. The germline V gene encodes CDR1 SGDLS and CDR2 YYNGEE. CDR3 region: CASSVRPGPRSGANVLTF. CDR3 coding DNA: TGTGCCAGCAGCGTTAGGCCAGGGCCCCGCTCTGGGGCCAACGTCCTGACTTTC.

The chain carries TRBV4-3 and TRBJ1-1; no reliable D call. Germline loops: CDR1 LGHNA, CDR2 YSLEER. V shed 1 base and J shed 5 bases, with 17 bases lying between them. The CDR3 runs to 16 residues. The CDR3, as DNA: TGCGCCAGCAGCCAAGGGAGGAGGTTGATGGGAACTGAAGCTTTCTTT. Translated: CASSQGRRLMGTEAFF.

The chain couples TRBV4-2 to TRBJ2-7; D unresolved. This CDR3 has 12 amino acids. V gave up 4 bases and J gave up 6 bases, with 10 bases separating them. CDR1 LGHNA and CDR2 YNFKEQ come from the germline V gene. CDR3 sequence (DNA): TGTGCCAGCAGCCTAAACCATCGCGAGCAGTACTTC. This codes for CASSLNHREQYF.

The chain has TRBV10-3 and TRBJ1-5; D unresolved. The ends were cut back, 0 bases at V and 9 bases at J, with 3 bases in the middle. The CDR3 spans 11 residues. Germline CDR1 reads ENHRY; CDR2 reads SYGVKD. The CDR3 DNA sequence: TGTGCCATCAGTGAGTCCCGGCCCCAGCATTTT. It yields the protein CAISESRPQHF.